The sequence of this TCR beta chain was determined in a study of OX40 agonist ivuxolimab in advanced cancers. Germline values: CDR1 LNHDA, CDR2 SQIVND (reference sequence). The V end lost 5 bases, the J end lost 3 bases, and 20 bases lay between the germline ends. The CDR3 extends over 17 amino acids. The repertoire was sequenced with immunoSEQ multiplex PCR; TCRdb's copy has only in-frame clones and lacks some. Of approximately 12,000 clones listed, 80% to 85% are singletons. This chain joins TRBV19 and TRBJ2-1; D is perhaps TRBD2 (6 bases). The sample consisted of CD4+ or CD8+ T cells sorted from blood, taken in a trial of the OX40 agonist ivuxolimab. This receptor was obtained from an adult with an advanced solid tumor such as melanoma, head and neck, liver or kidney cancer. The CDR3 region is CASSLGRGVSIYNEQFF. The CDR3 bases are TGTGCCAGTAGTCTCGGGCGCGGGGTATCAATCTACAATGAGCAGTTCTTC.